These 22 T cell receptor beta chains came from one sample sequenced in a study of T-cell memory formation after mild COVID-19. MiXCR, applied by TCRdb to the 5' RACE reads, yields one record per CDR3 protein. In the table there are 65,000 to 100,000 distinct CDR3 sequences, around 13% of which are singletons. The sequenced material came from PBMCs or a T cell subset sorted from them (not recorded which). The source is a man in his late teens or twenties who had mild COVID-19 (a few samples of this study predate the infection). Cell type and time point are not known.

This clonotype has only a few counts. The rearrangement joins TRBV29-1 to TRBJ1-1; D is undetermined. This CDR3 is built from 12 residues. CDR1 is SQVTM, CDR2 ANQGSEA, per germline. Trimming pared 1 base from V and 3 bases from J, leaving 6 bases between. The CDR3 sequence is CSVEGGDTEAFF. The CDR3 DNA sequence: TGCAGCGTTGAAGGTGGGGACACTGAAGCTTTCTTT.

The chain carries TRBV6-4 and TRBJ2-3; D gene uncertain. V lost 3 bases and J 0 bases, leaving 7 bases between the germline ends. CDR1 MRHNA and CDR2 SNTAGT come from the germline V gene. The CDR3 has 14 amino acids. This CDR3 is CASSELGSTDTQYF. In DNA form, the CDR3 reads TGTGCCAGCAGTGAACTGGGGAGCACAGATACGCAGTATTTT.

This clonotype was found a few times. The CDR3 region is CASSPLAGGPKTQYF. CDR3 DNA: TGTGCCAGCAGTCCCCTCGCGGGGGGGCCGAAGACCCAGTACTTC. This sequence joins TRBV27 and TRBJ2-5; 9 bases match TRBD2. J gave up 6 bases and V 5 bases, and 10 bases lay outside the gene matches. Germline assignment: CDR1 MNHEY and CDR2 SMNVEV (reference sequence). There are 15 residues in the CDR3.

V usage is TRBV3-1 and J usage is TRBJ1-5; D is unclear. Germline loops: CDR1 LGHDT, CDR2 YNNKEL (reference sequence). There are 14 residues in the CDR3. V gave up 0 bases and J gave up 4 bases, with 7 bases separating them. CDR3 sequence reads: CASSQEGLNQPQHF. In DNA form, the CDR3 reads TGTGCCAGCAGCCAAGAAGGTCTGAATCAGCCCCAGCATTTT.

This clonotype appeared a few times. The gene calls are TRBV4-1 and TRBJ2-7, with D possibly matching TRBD2 (5 bases). Germline lookup yields CDR1 MGHRA and CDR2 YSYEKL. Trimming stripped 1 base from V and 4 bases from J, with 11 bases between. The CDR3 has 14 residues. The CDR3 region has the DNA TGCGCCAGCAGCCAAGGAGGAGAGGGATACGAGCAGTACTTC. Protein sequence: CASSQGGEGYEQYF.

This clonotype was observed many times. The chain carries TRBV12-3 or TRBV12-4 and TRBJ2-3; 11 bases are a match to TRBD2. V lost 5 bases to trimming and J lost 4 bases; unmatched junction nucleotides: 2. The CDR3 spans 14 residues. The CDR3 DNA sequence: TGTGCCAGCAGTCTTAGCGGGGGGGCAGATACGCAGTATTTT. Translated: CASSLSGGADTQYF.

This clonotype has just a few counts. The chain carries TRBV20-1 and TRBJ1-1; 12 positions agree with TRBD1. V shed 0 bases and J 0 bases; nucleotides not matched to a gene: 5. The CDR3 has 17 residues. The germline gives CDR1 DFQATT, CDR2 SNEGSKA (reference sequence). CDR3 DNA: TGCAGTGCTAGAGAGTGGGACAGGGGGCGATTGAACACTGAAGCTTTCTTT. It specifies CSAREWDRGRLNTEAFF.

This chain connects TRBV27 to TRBJ2-7; possibly TRBD1 for D (6 bases). CDR3 size: 14 residues. The ends were cut back, 6 bases at V and 5 bases at J, with 17 bases in the middle. Germline V gene sequence: CDR1 MNHEY, CDR2 SMNVEV (reference sequence). The CDR3 protein is CASSPNLQGNEQYV. The DNA for the CDR3 is TGTGCCAGCAGCCCGAACCTACAGGGTAACGAGCAGTACGTC.

Turning to this clonotype: One junction end does not reproduce the germline sequence, and a read error may be involved. The chain combines TRBV7-9 with TRBJ2-3, with 8 bases aligning to TRBD2. The CDR3 runs to 14 residues. Germline V gives CDR1 SEHNR, CDR2 FQNEAQ (reference sequence). The CDR3 sequence is CASTLAGRTDTQYF. The CDR3 bases are TGTGCCAGCACCTTAGCGGGGCGCACAGATACGCAGTATTTT.

V is TRBV7-9 and J is TRBJ2-1; 8 bases are shared with TRBD1. CDR1 SEHNR and CDR2 FQNEAQ come from the germline V gene (reference sequence). With V trimmed by 5 bases and J by 10 bases, 7 bases remained unmatched. The CDR3 is 13 amino acids. CDR3 nucleotide sequence: TGTGCCAGCAGCGGACAGGGTAATGGAGAGCAGTTCTTC. This codes for CASSGQGNGEQFF. The full variable domain, in which reference TRBV7-9 and TRBJ2-1 provide the parts outside the CDR3, is DTGVSQNPRHKITKRGQNVTFRCDPISEHNRLYWYRQTLGQGPEFLTYFQNEAQLEKSRLLSDRFSAERPKGSFSTLEIQRTEQGDSAMYLCASSGQGNGEQFFGPGTRLTVL.

This clonotype was detected a few times. CDR3 residues: CASSLPGQSRQETQYF. The CDR3 nucleotides read TGCGCCAGCAGCCTCCCCGGACAGAGCCGCCAAGAGACCCAGTACTTC. This sequence joins TRBV23-1 and TRBJ2-5; D perhaps matches TRBD1 (6 bases). TRBV23-1 counts as an open reading frame of uncertain function. The CDR3 spans 16 residues. V lost 6 bases, J lost 1 base, and 18 bases lay in between.

In its sample, this clonotype was seen a few times. The rearrangement links TRBV24-1 to TRBJ2-3; D may be TRBD2 (6 bases). CDR1 and CDR2 (germline): KGHDR, SFDVKD. This CDR3 spans 14 amino acids. The germline V and J ends were trimmed by 7 bases and 4 bases, with 14 bases remaining between them. The CDR3: CATSLGWGADTQYF. As DNA, the CDR3 is TGTGCCACCAGCCTGGGGTGGGGGGCAGATACGCAGTATTTT.

J is TRBJ1-2 and V is TRBV12-3 or TRBV12-4; weak D call: TRBD1 (5 bases). The V gene lost 5 bases and the J gene lost 11 bases, with 12 bases spanning the gap. This CDR3 contains 11 residues. As DNA, the CDR3 is TGTGCCAGCAGTAAGGGGTGGCTTTACACCTTC. Translation: CASSKGWLYTF.

This chain links TRBV4-2 with TRBJ2-3, with a tentative D call TRBD2 (6 bases). CDR1 is LGHNA, CDR2 YNFKEQ, per germline. Trimming pared 0 bases from V and 2 bases from J, leaving 15 bases between. The CDR3 is made up of 17 amino acids. DNA of the CDR3: TGTGCCAGCAGCCAAGACCGGGGCAGCGGGCCCACAGATACGCAGTATTTT. Protein sequence: CASSQDRGSGPTDTQYF.

This clonotype appeared a single time. This chain connects TRBV12-3 or TRBV12-4 to TRBJ2-1; 8 nucleotides align to TRBD1. The length of the CDR3 is 14 residues. The J segment lost 3 bases and the V segment lost 11 bases, leaving 9 bases of the junction unmatched. The CDR3 DNA is TGTGCCTCCCATGGGACAGGATTCTACAATGAGCAGTTCTTC. It specifies CASHGTGFYNEQFF.

This clonotype was seen a handful of times. The chain combines TRBV12-3 or TRBV12-4 with TRBJ2-3; tentative D call: TRBD2 (6 bases). V lost 1 base, J lost 5 bases, and 10 bases lay in between. CDR3 size: 14 residues. The CDR3 here is CASSLVLAKDTQYF. The CDR3 DNA is TGTGCCAGCAGTTTAGTCCTAGCGAAAGATACGCAGTATTTT.

V gene TRBV9 combines with J gene TRBJ1-1, with D possibly TRBD1 on 5 matching bases. The CDR3 has 14 amino acids. Germline CDR1 is SGDLS and CDR2 is YYNGEE. Trimming took 3 bases from V and 5 from J, leaving 14 bases between them. CDR3 loop: CASSAWDGTTEAFF. As DNA, the CDR3 is TGTGCCAGCAGCGCCTGGGACGGGACGACTGAAGCTTTCTTT.

This clonotype turned up a few times. The chain uses TRBV20-1 and TRBJ2-3; 9 bases align to TRBD1. There are 18 residues in the CDR3. Germline V gene data show CDR1 as DFQATT and CDR2 as SNEGSKA (reference sequence). V lost 4 bases and J lost 1; bases outside the gene matches: 15. CDR3 sequence: CSANRDRDIGEGTDTQYF. As DNA, the CDR3 is TGCAGTGCTAACCGGGACAGGGACATTGGAGAAGGCACAGATACGCAGTATTTT.

The chain is built from TRBV28 and TRBJ1-6; D might be TRBD1 (6 bases). The CDR3 extends over 15 amino acids. Trimming stripped 1 base from V and 10 bases from J, with 14 bases between. CDR1 is MDHEN, CDR2 SYDVKM, per germline. CDR3 protein: CASSLFGRGNSPLHF. The CDR3, as DNA: TGTGCCAGCAGTTTATTCGGCAGGGGAAACTCACCCCTCCACTTT. Full variable domain (remainder filled in from reference TRBV28 and TRBJ1-6): DVKVTQSSRYLVKRTGEKVFLECVQDMDHENMFWYRQDPGLGLRLIYFSYDVKMKEKGDIPEGYSVSREKKERFSLILESASTNQTSMYLCASSLFGRGNSPLHFGNGTRLTVT.

The table lists this clonotype with many counts. The V and J genes are TRBV7-2 and TRBJ2-1; possibly TRBD2 for D (5 bases). The germline gives CDR1 SGHTA, CDR2 FQGNSA. This CDR3 is built from 17 residues. The ends were cut back, 4 bases at V and 0 bases at J, with 16 bases in the middle. CDR3 region: CASSSGFPGSSYNEQFF. The CDR3 DNA follows: TGTGCCAGCAGCTCAGGATTCCCGGGGAGCTCCTACAATGAGCAGTTCTTC.

This clonotype came up a few times. The chain links TRBV23-1 to TRBJ2-5; D remains unclear. TRBV23-1 is assigned to the ORF class and has an uncertain function. The CDR3 length is 13 residues. The germline V and J ends were trimmed by 0 bases and 7 bases, with 9 bases remaining between them. CDR3 protein: CASSQSPLGTQYF. The CDR3 nucleotides are TGCGCCAGCAGTCAATCTCCCCTAGGGACCCAGTACTTC.

This clonotype was observed a few times. The chain is built from TRBV9 and TRBJ1-1; 8 bases are a match to TRBD1. The CDR3 is 15 amino acids. From germline, CDR1 is SGDLS and CDR2 YYNGEE. V trimming: 0 bases; J trimming: 4 bases; junction bases outside the gene matches: 5. This CDR3 is CASSVGTGSGTEAFF. The CDR3 DNA sequence: TGTGCCAGCAGCGTAGGGACAGGGAGTGGCACTGAAGCTTTCTTT.